This T cell receptor (beta chain) is drawn from a study of blood T cell repertoires in COVID-19. About the research overall: Italy, Spain and the United States were the sources of the convalescent and acute COVID-19 samples. PBMCs, B-cell-depleted T cells, or T cells were the source of the cDNA or gDNA that made up the material.

Here immunoSEQ multiplex PCR was the method, and the copy in TCRdb shows in-frame clones only, minus some. The top ten clones hold 7.4% of a sample with hundreds of thousands of clones, approximately 80% of them seen once. The CDR3 spans 12 residues. Per germline, CDR1 DFQATT and CDR2 SNEGSKA (reference sequence). Between the trimmed V and J ends, which lost 3 bases and 7 bases, there was a span of 12 bases. This clone was seen a few times. The chain combines TRBV20-1 with TRBJ1-2; D is perhaps TRBD1 (6 bases). The source material was peripheral blood. This TCR came from a woman aged 45-59 years with acute or convalescent COVID-19. In DNA, the CDR3 is TGCAGTGCTAGTACAGGGCGGGTTGGCTACACCTTC. Its translation: CSASTGRVGYTF.